In this sample, the clone carrying this T cell receptor (beta chain) turned up a few times. Original methodology: Using reference gene primer amplification, nucleated cell counts were estimated. Produced via immunoSEQ multiplex PCR; TCRdb's table is partial and in-frame only. D and trimming come from the DNA, and the V and J calls and clone size come from that table. The sample has tens of thousands of clones; roughly 80% are singletons. The trim removed 6 bases at V and 5 bases at J, leaving 8 bases unmatched. Germline loops: CDR1 SGDLS, CDR2 YYNGEE. The CDR3 consists of 15 residues. This specimen belongs to a study of blood T cell repertoires in COVID-19. About the study: The study drew acute and convalescent COVID-19 samples from the United States, Italy and Spain. T cells, B-cell-depleted T cells, or PBMCs provided the cDNA or gDNA that served as material.

This chain links TRBV9 with TRBJ1-6; 7 bases map to TRBD1. Sequences were obtained from peripheral blood. The clonotype originates from a human donor in a cohort sampled during active COVID-19. Written as DNA, the CDR3 is TGTGCCAGCAATTATGGGCAGGGGGATAATTCACCCCTCCACTTT. Protein: CASNYGQGDNSPLHF.